The subject of this entry is one T cell receptor (beta chain). Its antigen is still unknown. This entry is derived from a study of T cells after yellow fever vaccination. Whole-study results and caveats: A weaker secondary response peaked on day 5, the primary on day 15.

A single record per CDR3 protein comes from TCRdb applying MiXCR to the 5' RACE reads. The top ten hold approximately 15% of the sample, which has some 600,000 distinct CDR3 sequences, roughly a sixth seen once. Germline V gene sequence: CDR1 PRHDT, CDR2 FYEKMQ (reference sequence). The CDR3 is 15 amino acids. The germline V and J ends were trimmed by 1 base and 5 bases, with 12 bases remaining between them. V usage is TRBV13 and J usage is TRBJ2-1; D tentatively fits TRBD1 or TRBD2 (5 bases each). The sequenced sample was PBMCs, obtained roughly 5 days after the first yellow fever vaccination. This clonotype was sampled from a man aged 18-30 years who received the YFV17D yellow fever vaccine. The CDR3 here is CASSLAGAFNNEQFF. The CDR3 nucleotides are TGTGCCAGCAGCTTAGCCGGGGCGTTTAACAATGAGCAGTTCTTC.